This TCR beta chain emerged from a study of blood T cell repertoires in COVID-19. Background on the study: Samples came from the United States, Italy and Spain, spanning acute and convalescent COVID-19. The analysed material was cDNA or gDNA that came from T cells, B-cell-depleted T cells, or PBMCs.

CDR1 is LGHDT and CDR2 is YNNKEL in the germline V gene (reference sequence). This CDR3 has 18 amino acids. V was shortened by 3 bases and J by 4 bases, with 22 bases between the two germline ends. Authors' data handling: Amplification from reference gene primers served as the basis for estimated nucleated cell counts. Produced via immunoSEQ multiplex PCR; TCRdb's table is partial and in-frame only. For V, J and clone size, that table is used; D and trimming come from the DNA. This sample carries more than 75,000 clones, roughly 88% of them seen once, and the ten largest clones take roughly 8.1%. V usage is TRBV3-1 (or the pseudogene TRBV3-2) and J usage is TRBJ2-1; possibly TRBD1 for D (6 bases). Sequenced input: peripheral blood. This clonotype was sampled from a woman between 65 and 79 years old with acute or convalescent COVID-19. CDR3 sequence reads: CASSHRIGGERRYNEQFF. CDR3 in DNA: TGTGCCAGCAGCCATCGTATTGGGGGCGAGCGGAGATACAATGAGCAGTTCTTC.